Reported below is one T cell receptor (beta chain). Germline lookup yields CDR1 SNHLY and CDR2 FYNNEI. The CDR3 totals 10 residues. The data are from a study of CD8 T cells in Susac syndrome. Reverse transcription of about 0.45 to 1 ug RNA was performed with random hexamers. TCRdb redid the calling of the immunoSEQ multiplex PCR reads with MiXCR, one entry per CDR3 protein. The sample records approximately 100,000 distinct CDR3 sequences, 92% being singletons. The source is a human donor in good health. The sequencing input was CD8+ T cells from PBMCs. The chain uses TRBV2 and TRBJ1-1, with no clear D. CDR3 loop: CVTRGTEAFF. CDR3 DNA: TGTGTTACGCGCGGCACCGAAGCTTTCTTT. Full variable domain (missing parts from reference TRBV2 and TRBJ1-1): EPEVTQTPSHQVTQMGQEVILRCVPISNHLYFYWYRQILGQKVEFLVSFYNNEISEKSEIFDDQFSVERPDGSNFTLKIRSTKLEDSAMYFCVTRGTEAFFGQGTRLTVV.